This note documents a single TCR beta chain sequence. The source of the sample is a study of Ad26.COV2.S vaccination and SARS-CoV-2 variants. Across the whole study: A participant enrolled in the COV1001 Ad26.COV2.S trial arm provided the sample. Participants got Ad26.COV2.S intramuscularly, once or twice 56 days apart.

Germline CDR1 and CDR2: LNHDA and SQIVND (reference sequence). The CDR3 length is 12 residues. Trimming took off 8 bases at V and 5 bases at J, with 11 bases between the two ends. Treatment noted: around 19 received Ad26.COV2.S at low or high dose, single or two shots; roughly 5 received placebo; per-sample allocation not given. Repertoires come from day 63 after the first vaccine or placebo injection. The vaccine delivered Wuhan-strain SARS-CoV-2 spike through an Ad26 vector. Sequencing used immunoSEQ multiplex PCR; TCRdb keeps in-frame clones, though not all of them. The top ten hold around 7% of the sample, which has about 400,000 clones, 83% seen once.

This clonotype was sampled from a person aged 18-60 years who received the Ad26.COV2.S COVID-19 vaccine or a placebo. The chain uses TRBV19 and TRBJ2-3, with D possibly TRBD1 on 6 matching bases. Material: peripheral blood, obtained in a trial of Ad26.COV2.S vaccine versus placebo. The CDR3 region is CASEDRKDTQYF. CDR3 nucleotide sequence: TGTGCCAGTGAGGACAGAAAAGATACGCAGTATTTT.